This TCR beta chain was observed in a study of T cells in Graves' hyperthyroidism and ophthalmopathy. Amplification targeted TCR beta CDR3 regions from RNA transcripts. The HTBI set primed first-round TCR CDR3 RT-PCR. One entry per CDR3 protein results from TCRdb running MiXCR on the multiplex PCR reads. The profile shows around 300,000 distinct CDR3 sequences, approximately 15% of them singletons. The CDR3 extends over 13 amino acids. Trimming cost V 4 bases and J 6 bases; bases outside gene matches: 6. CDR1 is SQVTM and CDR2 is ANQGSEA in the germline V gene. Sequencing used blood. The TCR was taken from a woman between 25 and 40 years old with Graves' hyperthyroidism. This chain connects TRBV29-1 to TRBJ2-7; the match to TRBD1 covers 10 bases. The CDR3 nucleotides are TGCAGCGTTGCCGGGACAGGGGCAGGCGAGCAGTACTTC. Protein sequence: CSVAGTGAGEQYF.